These 31 T cell receptor beta chains were sequenced from one sample in a study of OX40 agonist ivuxolimab in advanced cancers. Profiling relied on immunoSEQ multiplex PCR, and the TCRdb table lists in-frame clones only, not all of them. This sample has some 96,000 clones; around 89% occur once, and the top ten carry approximately 0.16%. The material sequenced was CD4+ or CD8+ T cells sorted from blood, taken in a trial of the OX40 agonist ivuxolimab. The receptors were sampled from an adult with an advanced solid tumor such as melanoma, head and neck, liver or kidney cancer.

This rearrangement joins TRBV6-1 to TRBJ1-1; perhaps TRBD1 as D (6 bases). The V gene lost 6 bases and the J gene lost 11 bases, with 19 bases spanning the gap. This CDR3 is built from 13 residues. Germline V gives CDR1 MNHNS, CDR2 SASEGT. The CDR3 DNA sequence: TGTGCCAGCAGCAACCAGGGGATGAACGTCGCTTTCTTT. It specifies CASSNQGMNVAFF.

The CDR3 nucleotides are TGTGCCACCAGCAGAGATCCCGGGACAGCTTACAATGAGCAGTTCTTC. Protein sequence: CATSRDPGTAYNEQFF. The V call is TRBV15, the J call TRBJ2-1, with TRBD1 identical over 7 bases. The CDR3 has 16 residues. The germline gives CDR1 LNHNV, CDR2 YYDKDF (reference sequence). V shed 0 bases, J shed 4 bases, and the junction held 6 bases outside the gene matches.

The chain joins TRBV19 to TRBJ2-7; TRBD1 matches 9 bases. The CDR3 sequence is 13 residues long. Germline V gives CDR1 LNHDA, CDR2 SQIVND (reference sequence). After removal of 9 bases from V and 3 bases from J, the junction contained 6 bases not matched to a gene. For the CDR3, the DNA is TGTGCCAGCGGACAGGGGACCGACTACGAGCAGTACTTC. Its protein is CASGQGTDYEQYF.

This chain joins TRBV7-8 and TRBJ1-4; the match to TRBD1 covers 7 bases. Germline V gene sequence: CDR1 SGHVS, CDR2 FQNEAQ. V trimming: 7 bases; J trimming: 3 bases; junction bases outside the gene matches: 5. The CDR3 runs 14 residues. The CDR3 DNA reads TGTGCCAGCACCAGGGGGTCGGCTAATGAAAAACTGTTTTTT. Translation: CASTRGSANEKLFF. The full variable domain, rest sourced from reference TRBV7-8 and TRBJ1-4, is GAGVSQSPRYKVAKRGQDVALRCDPISGHVSLFWYQQALGQGPEFLTYFQNEAQLDKSGLPSDRFFAERPEGSVSTLKIQRTQQEDSAVYLCASTRGSANEKLFFGSGTQLSVL.

V and J are TRBV29-1 and TRBJ2-2; D may be TRBD1 (6 bases). CDR3 length: 13 amino acids. Germline loops: CDR1 SQVTM, CDR2 ANQGSEA. The germline V and J ends were trimmed by 7 bases and 3 bases, with 12 bases remaining between them. CDR3: CSGTGTHTGELFF. The CDR3 nucleotides read TGCAGCGGCACCGGGACACACACCGGGGAGCTGTTTTTT.

This chain joins TRBV6-6 and TRBJ1-3, with a possible D match to TRBD1 (5 bases). CDR1 is MNHNY and CDR2 is SVGAGI in the germline V gene (reference sequence). V was pared by 6 bases and J by 7 bases, with 19 bases between. This CDR3 is built from 15 residues. The CDR3 DNA reads TGTGCCAGCAGCCCGGGGGGGGGAGAGTCTAACACCATATATTTT. Encoded protein: CASSPGGGESNTIYF.

The chain couples TRBV27 to TRBJ2-1; D gene ambiguous. The V end was cut by 8 bases, the J end by 0 bases, with 11 bases between. This CDR3 is 14 amino acids long. Germline assignment: CDR1 MNHEY and CDR2 SMNVEV (reference sequence). CDR3 in DNA: TGTGCCAGCGGTCTAAGATACTCCTACAATGAGCAGTTCTTC. Protein product: CASGLRYSYNEQFF.

The chain joins TRBV5-1 to TRBJ1-6; possibly TRBD1 for D (5 bases). Trimming cost V 4 bases and J 7 bases, with 15 bases left between them. Germline assignment: CDR1 SGHRS and CDR2 YFSETQ. This CDR3 region has 15 residues. CDR3 amino acids: CASSTTTDRNSPLHF. CDR3 DNA sequence: TGCGCCAGCAGCACCACGACAGATCGCAATTCACCCCTCCACTTT.

The chain recombines TRBV6-1 with TRBJ2-7; 12 positions match TRBD2. The CDR3 spans 14 residues. The junction had 5 bases not matched to a gene; V was cut back by 6 bases and J by 5 bases. The germline V gene has CDR1 MNHNS and CDR2 SASEGT. CDR3 sequence: CASRRLAGVDEQYF. The CDR3 nucleotides read TGTGCCAGCAGAAGACTAGCGGGAGTGGACGAGCAGTACTTC.

J is TRBJ1-1 and V is TRBV2; a weak D match, TRBD1 (6 bases). Germline CDR1 is SNHLY and CDR2 is FYNNEI. CDR3 length: 13 amino acids. Deletions cut 9 bases from V and 11 bases from J, with 22 bases between. The DNA of the CDR3 is TGTGCCAGTTCCCGGGACACGGACCACAAGGCTTTCTTT. It yields the protein CASSRDTDHKAFF.

The CDR3: CASSLRPDLNEKLFF. CDR3 DNA sequence: TGCGCCAGCAGCTTACGGCCAGACTTGAATGAAAAACTGTTTTTT. V and J are TRBV5-1 and TRBJ1-4; D not certain. CDR1 and CDR2 (germline): SGHRS, YFSETQ. The CDR3 has 15 amino acids. Trimming cost V 2 bases and J 5 bases, with 13 bases left between them.

This clone has only one observation. V is TRBV5-4 and J is TRBJ1-2; maybe TRBD1 (6 bases). Between the trimmed V and J ends, which lost 4 bases and 5 bases, there was a span of 18 bases. The CDR3 is made up of 15 amino acids. Germline V gives CDR1 SGHNT, CDR2 YYREEE (reference sequence). CDR3 sequence reads: CASSRTGSIGYGYTF. CDR3 in DNA: TGTGCCAGCAGCCGTACAGGGTCGATCGGGTATGGCTACACCTTC.

The genes are TRBV4-1 and TRBJ2-7; 7 bases align to TRBD2. The V and J ends lost 3 bases and 4 bases, in that order; junction bases with no gene match: 3. Germline loops: CDR1 MGHRA, CDR2 YSYEKL. CDR3 length equals 13 residues. The CDR3 loop reads CASSQARGYEQYF. As DNA, the CDR3 is TGCGCCAGCAGCCAGGCGCGGGGGTACGAGCAGTACTTC.

About this clone: The junction does not match germline at one end; this may be a read error. The rearrangement links TRBV13 to TRBJ2-3; no clear D gene. CDR3 length: 17 amino acids. Germline V gene data show CDR1 as PRHDT and CDR2 as FYEKMQ (reference sequence). The CDR3 is CASSATSTRLSKDTQYF. The DNA of the CDR3 is TGTGCCAGCAGTGCCACTTCGACTCGGCTGAGCAAAGATACGCAGTATTTT.

The V and J genes are TRBV2 and TRBJ2-7; possible D gene TRBD2, 5 bases. V was clipped by 6 bases and J by 1 base, with 13 bases between them. CDR3 size: 14 residues. The germline V gene has CDR1 SNHLY and CDR2 FYNNEI. The CDR3 coding sequence is TGTGCCAGCAGCCAAAGGAGGCAGTCCTACGAGCAGTACTTC. The encoded protein is CASSQRRQSYEQYF. Full variable domain (missing parts from reference TRBV2 and TRBJ2-7): EPEVTQTPSHQVTQMGQEVILRCVPISNHLYFYWYRQILGQKVEFLVSFYNNEISEKSEIFDDQFSVERPDGSNFTLKIRSTKLEDSAMYFCASSQRRQSYEQYFGPGTRLTVT.

The rearrangement joins TRBV27 to TRBJ1-5, with D unresolved. The CDR3 has 13 residues. V lost 4 bases, J lost 7 bases, and 11 bases lay in between. The germline V gene encodes CDR1 MNHEY and CDR2 SMNVEV (reference sequence). The CDR3 protein is CASSSRGRQPQHF. Here the CDR3 DNA reads TGTGCCAGCAGTTCCCGGGGTCGCCAGCCCCAGCATTTT.

This clone appeared a few times. V usage is TRBV5-4 and J usage is TRBJ1-2; 7 nucleotides line up with TRBD1. This CDR3 region has 13 residues. Germline V gene data show CDR1 as SGHNT and CDR2 as YYREEE (reference sequence). J lost 5 bases, V lost 4 bases, and 5 bases had no gene match. CDR3 sequence: CASSLDRAYGYTF. DNA of the CDR3: TGTGCCAGCAGCCTAGACAGGGCGTATGGCTACACCTTC.

V gene TRBV27 combines with J gene TRBJ2-2; tentatively, D is TRBD2 (6 bases). The CDR3 is 16 residues long. V was pared by 6 bases and J by 1 base, with 15 bases between. CDR1 is MNHEY and CDR2 is SMNVEV in the germline V gene (reference sequence). CDR3 nucleotides: TGTGCCAGCAGCCGCCGACTAGGACGGAACACCGGGGAGCTGTTTTTT. It codes for CASSRRLGRNTGELFF.

The chain links TRBV19 to TRBJ2-6; 8 bases line up with TRBD2. Trimming removed 10 bases from V and 1 base from J; junction bases left unmatched: 9. Germline V CDR1 and CDR2: LNHDA, SQIVND (reference sequence). This CDR3 region has 16 residues. CDR3 DNA sequence: TGTGCCACCAGGGGCGGGAGGCCTTCTGGGGCCAACGTCCTGACTTTC. It is translated as CATRGGRPSGANVLTF.

The gene calls are TRBV19 and TRBJ2-3; 8 bases match TRBD2. Germline V gene sequence: CDR1 LNHDA, CDR2 SQIVND (reference sequence). This CDR3 region has 14 residues. With V trimmed by 6 bases and J by 2 bases, 4 bases remained unmatched. The CDR3 region is CASSGGAVTDTQYF. For the CDR3, the DNA is TGTGCCAGTAGCGGGGGGGCTGTCACAGATACGCAGTATTTT.

This rearrangement joins TRBV9 to TRBJ2-3, with a possible D match to TRBD1 (6 bases). CDR3 size: 16 residues. V lost 5 bases and J lost 0, with 16 bases in between. In germline, CDR1 is SGDLS, CDR2 YYNGEE. CDR3 nucleotides: TGTGCCAGCAGTCCCGGGACAACCCATAGCACAGATACGCAGTATTTT. Its translation: CASSPGTTHSTDTQYF.

CDR3 loop: CASSLVGRAETDTQYF. DNA of the CDR3: TGCGCCAGCAGCTTGGTAGGCAGGGCGGAAACAGATACGCAGTATTTT. The genes are TRBV5-1 and TRBJ2-3, with D possibly matching TRBD1 (5 bases). The V end was cut by 0 bases, the J end by 3 bases, with 14 bases between. The CDR3 length is 16 residues. CDR1 and CDR2 from the germline V gene are SGHRS and YFSETQ.

This chain uses TRBV2 with TRBJ2-1; D is uncertain. This CDR3 has 15 amino acids. V lost 6 bases and J 0 bases, leaving 12 bases between the germline ends. Germline CDR1 reads SNHLY; CDR2 reads FYNNEI. CDR3 in amino acids: CASRPFSSSYNEQFF. CDR3 DNA sequence: TGTGCCAGCAGGCCATTCTCGAGCTCCTACAATGAGCAGTTCTTC.

This clone appeared a single time. The chain uses TRBV5-4 and TRBJ2-3, with D perhaps TRBD1 (6 bases). The germline V gene has CDR1 SGHNT and CDR2 YYREEE (reference sequence). V dropped 4 bases and J dropped 2 bases, with 11 bases sitting between them. The CDR3 length is 14 residues. CDR3 sequence (DNA): TGTGCCAGCAGCCCAGGGGCGAACACAGATACGCAGTATTTT. Its translation: CASSPGANTDTQYF.

The chain links TRBV2 to TRBJ1-1; weak D call: TRBD1 (5 bases). Trimming removed 4 bases at V and 4 bases at J, with 10 bases between. Germline V CDR1 and CDR2: SNHLY, FYNNEI. The CDR3 spans 13 residues. In nucleotides, the CDR3 is TGTGCCAGCAGTGCGGGCGGGGGCACTGAAGCTTTCTTT. Its protein product is CASSAGGGTEAFF.

The V and J genes are TRBV27 and TRBJ1-5, with D possibly matching TRBD1 (5 bases). Trimming removed 5 bases from V and 8 bases from J, with 19 bases in between. CDR3 size: 15 residues. Germline V lookup: CDR1 MNHEY, CDR2 SMNVEV (reference sequence). CDR3 loop: CASSPRGRVREPQHF. In DNA, the CDR3 is TGTGCCAGCAGTCCGCGGGGGAGGGTTCGGGAGCCCCAGCATTTT.

This chain connects TRBV5-1 to TRBJ1-4; no reliable D call. The CDR3 length is 13 residues. Per the germline V gene, CDR1 is SGHRS and CDR2 is YFSETQ. V was clipped by 4 bases and J by 5 bases, with 9 bases between them. As DNA, the CDR3 is TGCGCCAGCAGCGGGTTCCGAAATGAAAAACTGTTTTTT. It is translated as CASSGFRNEKLFF.

V gene TRBV10-3 combines with J gene TRBJ1-3; D is perhaps TRBD1 (5 bases). CDR1 ENHRY and CDR2 SYGVKD come from the germline V gene. The CDR3 is 14 residues long. DNA of the CDR3: TGTGCTACACAACCCCGGGGCCTTCTTAACACCATATATTTT. The encoded protein is CATQPRGLLNTIYF.

This chain joins TRBV5-1 and TRBJ1-1; D is unclear. CDR1 and CDR2 (germline): SGHRS, YFSETQ. The CDR3 has 15 residues. Trimming pared 3 bases from V and 1 base from J, leaving 13 bases between. In DNA form, the CDR3 reads TGCGCCAGCAGCTACTCGACTCAGGAGAACACTGAAGCTTTCTTT. Encoded protein: CASSYSTQENTEAFF. Combining the CDR3 with reference TRBV5-1 and TRBJ1-1 gives the whole variable domain KAGVTQTPRYLIKTRGQQVTLSCSPISGHRSVSWYQQTPGQGLQFLFEYFSETQRNKGNFPGRFSGRQFSNSRSEMNVSTLELGDSALYLCASSYSTQENTEAFFGQGTRLTVV.

The sample holds a few counts of this clone. The chain carries TRBV6-1 and TRBJ2-3; TRBD1 aligns across 9 bases. Germline V gene sequence: CDR1 MNHNS, CDR2 SASEGT. The V and J ends lost 1 base and 2 bases, in that order; junction bases with no gene match: 1. The CDR3 totals 15 residues. The CDR3 DNA reads TGTGCCAGCAGTGAAGGGACAGGGGTCACAGATACGCAGTATTTT. It yields the protein CASSEGTGVTDTQYF.

The chain uses TRBV5-4 and TRBJ2-5, with 8 bases that match TRBD2. CDR3 length: 16 residues. The junction had 13 bases not matched to a gene; V was cut back by 4 bases and J by 5 bases. The germline V gene encodes CDR1 SGHNT and CDR2 YYREEE (reference sequence). The CDR3 DNA follows: TGTGCCAGCAGCCTCGTGGGCGGGGGGCCGAGGGAGACCCAGTACTTC. Translation: CASSLVGGGPRETQYF.